This record covers a single T cell receptor beta chain. Antigen: not known. The data were taken from a study of Ad26.COV2.S vaccination and SARS-CoV-2 variants. Looking at the study overall: Participants got Ad26.COV2.S intramuscularly, once or twice 56 days apart. Points from the study as a whole: Breadth and depth estimates from TCRs may understate total T cell responses.

Assay used: immunoSEQ multiplex PCR; TCRdb lists only in-frame clones, some missing. The profile shows some 500,000 clones, approximately 92% of them singletons. Germline loops: CDR1 SGHRS, CDR2 YFSETQ. The CDR3 runs to 14 residues. V gave up 2 bases and J gave up 5 bases, with 11 bases separating them. Treatment indicated: about 20 received Ad26.COV2.S at low or high dose, single or two shots; roughly 5 received placebo; per-sample allocation not given. At day 63 after the first vaccine or placebo injection, samples were drawn. Vaccine was an Ad26 vector expressing Wuhan-strain SARS-CoV-2 spike. The gene calls are TRBV5-1 and TRBJ2-1; no clear D gene. This specimen consisted of peripheral blood, obtained in a trial of Ad26.COV2.S vaccine versus placebo. This TCR came from a person between 18 and 65 years old who received the Ad26.COV2.S COVID-19 vaccine or a placebo. The CDR3 DNA sequence: TGCGCCAGCAGCTTTTTACCCTCGGACAATGAGCAGTTCTTC. Translation gives CASSFLPSDNEQFF.